The 11 T cell receptor beta chains given below trace back to one sample, sequenced in a study of T-cell reconstitution after alpha-beta-depleted transplantation in children. A TCRbeta library incorporating unique molecular identifiers was prepared. Using its own MiXCR run on the PCR reads, TCRdb lists one record per CDR3 protein. The sample consists of about 580,000 distinct CDR3 sequences, about 21% of them appearing once. This sample comprised PBMCs, mostly from graft donor cells, obtained 360 days after TCRalphabeta/CD19-depleted stem cell transplant. The receptors derive from a boy under two years old who had a stem cell transplant for acute myeloid leukemia, so the T cells may come from the graft donor.

This clonotype has a count of ten or more. V is TRBV12-3 or TRBV12-4 and J is TRBJ1-1, with TRBD1 matching over 7 bases. Trimming cost V 2 bases and J 10 bases; bases outside gene matches: 1. The CDR3 is 11 amino acids. The CDR3 protein is CASSLQGGAFF. CDR3 bases: TGTGCCAGCAGTTTACAGGGGGGAGCTTTCTTT.

V is TRBV12-3 or TRBV12-4 and J is TRBJ2-7, with 8 bases lining up with TRBD1. This CDR3 contains 13 residues. The V gene end was trimmed by 4 bases and the J gene end by 2 bases; junction bases not matched to a gene: 1. The CDR3 DNA reads as TGTGCCAGCAGTTCACAGGGGGCCTACGAGCAGTACTTC. Translating gives CASSSQGAYEQYF.

This clonotype was seen repeatedly, ten times or more. This chain uses TRBV20-1 with TRBJ2-1; either TRBD1 or TRBD2 may supply D (6 bases each). This CDR3 contains 13 residues. V lost 5 bases and J 9 bases, leaving 17 bases between the germline ends. Germline lookup yields CDR1 DFQATT and CDR2 SNEGSKA (reference sequence). This chain's CDR3 is CSAPLPGAGEQFF. The DNA of the CDR3 is TGCAGTGCTCCCCTTCCGGGGGCGGGTGAGCAGTTCTTC.

This clonotype was seen at least ten times. The rearrangement uses TRBV6-2 or TRBV6-3 and TRBJ2-2; D not resolved. V was clipped by 6 bases and J by 7 bases, with 9 bases between them. The CDR3 runs 12 residues. In germline, CDR1 is MNHEY, CDR2 SVGEGT. The CDR3 nucleotides read TGTGCCAGCAGCATACTATACGGGGAGCTGTTTTTT. It encodes CASSILYGELFF.

The rearrangement joins TRBV7-9 to TRBJ2-7; TRBD2 matches 7 bases. The ends lost 5 bases at V and 2 bases at J; junction bases unmatched: 12. Germline V CDR1 and CDR2: SEHNR, FQNEAQ (reference sequence). This CDR3 comprises 16 residues. The CDR3: CASSTRTAGRAYEQYF. The CDR3 DNA reads TGTGCCAGCAGCACCCGGACGGCAGGGAGGGCCTACGAGCAGTACTTC.

V is TRBV6-5 and J is TRBJ2-1; D is possibly TRBD2 (6 bases). CDR1 MNHEY and CDR2 SVGAGI come from the germline V gene. This CDR3 spans 16 amino acids. V was cut by 2 bases and J by 3 bases, with 14 bases left in between. The CDR3 reads CASSYTVGAGYNEQFF. DNA of the CDR3: TGTGCCAGCAGTTACACAGTGGGAGCGGGCTACAATGAGCAGTTCTTC.

This clonotype appeared a few times. This sequence joins TRBV4-1 and TRBJ2-7, with 10 bases that match TRBD1. The V gene end was trimmed by 0 bases and the J gene end by 7 bases; junction bases not matched to a gene: 3. Germline V gene sequence: CDR1 MGHRA, CDR2 YSYEKL. CDR3 length: 14 residues. The CDR3 DNA reads as TGCGCCAGCAGCCAAGACTGGGACAGGGGAGAGCAGTACGTC. It translates to CASSQDWDRGEQYV.

In this sample, this clonotype turned up a few times. CDR3 in amino acids: CAWKGGWPGEQYF. The CDR3 DNA reads as TGTGCCTGGAAGGGAGGGTGGCCCGGCGAGCAGTACTTC. The chain links TRBV30 to TRBJ2-7, with 7 bases aligning to TRBD2. This CDR3 comprises 13 residues. Germline V gene lookup returns CDR1 GTSNPN and CDR2 SVGIG (reference sequence). V trimming: 4 bases; J trimming: 6 bases; junction bases outside the gene matches: 9.

This clonotype was seen many times. This chain uses TRBV28 with TRBJ2-3; no clear D gene. V lost 6 bases to trimming and J lost 3 bases, with 10 bases between them. CDR3 size: 13 residues. CDR1 and CDR2 from the germline V gene are MDHEN and SYDVKM. The CDR3 loop reads CASSKKRTDTQYF. The CDR3 DNA reads as TGTGCCAGCAGCAAGAAACGTACAGATACGCAGTATTTT. Filled out from reference TRBV28 and TRBJ2-3, the complete variable domain reads DVKVTQSSRYLVKRTGEKVFLECVQDMDHENMFWYRQDPGLGLRLIYFSYDVKMKEKGDIPEGYSVSREKKERFSLILESASTNQTSMYLCASSKKRTDTQYFGPGTRLTVL.

This clonotype was counted only a few times. The chain carries TRBV7-3 and TRBJ2-7; D gene unclear. V dropped 0 bases and J dropped 0 bases, with 9 bases sitting between them. Germline V CDR1 and CDR2: SGHTA, FQGTGA. This CDR3 comprises 15 residues. CDR3 DNA: TGTGCCAGCAGCTTAACCGGGCAGAGCTCCTACGAGCAGTACTTC. It yields the protein CASSLTGQSSYEQYF. The full variable domain, its missing parts supplied by reference TRBV7-3 and TRBJ2-7, is GAGVSQTPSNKVTEKGKYVELRCDPISGHTALYWYRQSLGQGPEFLIYFQGTGAADDSGLPNDRFFAVRPEGSVSTLKIQRTERGDSAVYLCASSLTGQSSYEQYFGPGTRLTVT.

The CDR3 protein is CATSRDAFGGRMNTEAFF. CDR3 bases: TGTGCCACCAGCAGAGACGCATTCGGGGGACGGATGAACACTGAAGCTTTCTTT. V and J are TRBV15 and TRBJ1-1, with D tentatively TRBD1 (5 bases). Germline loops: CDR1 LNHNV, CDR2 YYDKDF (reference sequence). V gave up 0 bases and J gave up 0 bases, with 17 bases separating them. This CDR3 contains 18 residues.